This is a list of T cell receptor beta chains from one sample in a study of cytomegalovirus exposure and HLA in healthy donors. Here immunoSEQ multiplex PCR was the method, and the copy in TCRdb shows in-frame clones only, minus some. The sample contains around 190,000 clones, around 77% of which appear only once. Specimen: PBMCs. The receptors originated from a woman younger than 45 in good health and CMV-seronegative. Each CDR3 is given with its conserved first and last residue. Each record gives: V gene, CDR3 length, CDR3 protein.

v_call: TRBV7-9
cdr3_length: 14
cdr3_aa: CASTQGGGQETQYF

v_call: TRBV7-8
cdr3_length: 15
cdr3_aa: CASSLGIDRGQPQHF

v_call: TRBV4-1
cdr3_length: 14
cdr3_aa: CASSPRETNQPQHF

v_call: TRBV7-9
cdr3_length: 19
cdr3_aa: CASSPRGDRGEVDEETQYF

v_call: TRBV5-1
cdr3_length: 15
cdr3_aa: CASSFGQAINEKLFF

v_call: TRBV9
cdr3_length: 14
cdr3_aa: CASRVRESNQPQHF

v_call: TRBV5-1
cdr3_length: 14
cdr3_aa: CASSPLAGVDEQFF

v_call: TRBV27
cdr3_length: 16
cdr3_aa: CASSPLSSGGAGVQFF

v_call: TRBV7-9
cdr3_length: 12
cdr3_aa: CAYPGAIGELFF

v_call: TRBV6-5
cdr3_length: 13
cdr3_aa: CASRLAGGYEQYF

v_call: TRBV2
cdr3_length: 13
cdr3_aa: CASSEQNNSPLHF

v_call: TRBV30
cdr3_length: 13
cdr3_aa: CAWSAGTGREQYF

v_call: TRBV19
cdr3_length: 14
cdr3_aa: CASSSLAGGREQYF

v_call: TRBV7-6
cdr3_length: 12
cdr3_aa: CASSTSGYEQYF

v_call: TRBV29-1
cdr3_length: 13
cdr3_aa: CSVETSSRNEQFF

v_call: TRBV11-2
cdr3_length: 15
cdr3_aa: CASSLGAGIGMEQYF

v_call: TRBV10-3
cdr3_length: 14
cdr3_aa: CAISGTGGSYEQYF

v_call: TRBV6-1
cdr3_length: 15
cdr3_aa: CASELAPLRDYEQYF

v_call: TRBV6-5
cdr3_length: 13
cdr3_aa: CASSYGTQNEQFF

v_call: TRBV6-6
cdr3_length: 16
cdr3_aa: CANRGEFSGRHHEQYF

v_call: TRBV4-1
cdr3_length: 21
cdr3_aa: CASSQSIRTSGRIASDNEQFF

v_call: TRBV5-1
cdr3_length: 13
cdr3_aa: CASVSQGNTEAFF

v_call: TRBV7-9
cdr3_length: 17
cdr3_aa: CASSSPSGKVLYNEQFF

v_call: TRBV5-1
cdr3_length: 14
cdr3_aa: CASSAGQGNYGYPF

v_call: TRBV5-6
cdr3_length: 19
cdr3_aa: CASSLEGLAGVARTDTQYF

v_call: TRBV28
cdr3_length: 13
cdr3_aa: CASKRGGNTEAFF

v_call: TRBV5-4
cdr3_length: 13
cdr3_aa: CASSLDSNYGYTF

v_call: TRBV19
cdr3_length: 15
cdr3_aa: CASSGAGPLAETQYF

v_call: TRBV4-2
cdr3_length: 14
cdr3_aa: CASSQDRLAETQYF

v_call: TRBV7-9
cdr3_length: 15
cdr3_aa: CSSSFPGQWNTEAFF

v_call: TRBV28
cdr3_length: 13
cdr3_aa: CATTGPGANVLTF

v_call: TRBV5-1
cdr3_length: 19
cdr3_aa: CASSLLATSGDLEQETQYF